The 18 T cell receptor beta chains below all came from one sample that was sequenced in a study of response to subunit inactivated influenza vaccine. TCRdb re-analysed the RT-PCR reads in MiXCR, keeping a single row per CDR3 protein. The repertoire consists of about 580,000 distinct CDR3 sequences, with 12% to 15% occurring once and the leading ten covering around 10%. The sample was PBMCs from blood, taken roughly 12 days after vaccination. These receptor sequences come from a man aged 45-65 years who received an inactivated influenza vaccine.

The V call is TRBV20-1, the J call TRBJ2-1, with 13 bases that match TRBD2. From germline, CDR1 is DFQATT and CDR2 SNEGSKA (reference sequence). V shed 5 bases and J 13 bases; nucleotides not matched to a gene: 8. This CDR3 contains 13 residues. The chain's CDR3 is CSAELAGGLGQFF. CDR3 DNA: TGCAGTGCTGAACTAGCGGGGGGGCTAGGACAGTTCTTC.

This clonotype was found many times. V and J are TRBV7-9 and TRBJ1-1; D is uncertain. Looked up from germline, CDR1 is SEHNR and CDR2 is FQNEAQ (reference sequence). V was trimmed by 3 bases and J by 5 bases, leaving 13 bases between them. The CDR3 runs 14 residues. CDR3 sequence (DNA): TGTGCCAGCAGCTTGTCCCAAATAAGGACTGAAGCTTTCTTT. It codes for CASSLSQIRTEAFF.

The V call is TRBV11-2, the J call TRBJ2-7, with D uncertain. Trimming shortened V by 0 bases and J by 6 bases, and 9 bases separated the two germline ends. Per the germline V gene, CDR1 is SGHAT and CDR2 is FQNNGV. This CDR3 has 13 residues. The CDR3 loop is CASSLDGWSEQYF. The CDR3 DNA is TGTGCCAGCAGCTTAGATGGGTGGAGCGAGCAGTACTTC.

This chain joins TRBV12-3 or TRBV12-4 and TRBJ2-3; D unresolved. Between the trimmed V and J ends, which lost 3 bases and 2 bases, there was a span of 15 bases. The CDR3 contains 16 residues. Here the CDR3 reads CASSFGPRMYTDTQYF. The CDR3 coding sequence is TGTGCCAGCAGTTTCGGGCCAAGGATGTACACAGATACGCAGTATTTT.

This clonotype was recorded at least ten times. The CDR3: CASSLVGDFTDTQYF. CDR3 nucleotides: TGCGCCAGCAGCTTGGTTGGCGATTTCACAGATACGCAGTATTTT. The chain is built from TRBV5-1 and TRBJ2-3, with D unclear. The ends were cut back, 0 bases at V and 2 bases at J, with 10 bases in the middle. The CDR3 contains 15 residues. Germline lookup yields CDR1 SGHRS and CDR2 YFSETQ.

A few counts support this clonotype. V usage is TRBV6-1 and J usage is TRBJ1-2; maybe TRBD1 (5 bases). CDR1 and CDR2 (germline): MNHNS, SASEGT. The V gene lost 6 bases and the J gene lost 4 bases, with 15 bases spanning the gap. The CDR3 covers 14 residues. In nucleotides, the CDR3 is TGTGCCAGCAGCGTGGACATGGGACCCTATGGCTACACCTTC. Residues: CASSVDMGPYGYTF.

This clonotype was counted between two and nine times. The chain carries TRBV7-2 and TRBJ1-1; possible D gene TRBD1, 5 bases. V was trimmed by 6 bases and J by 4 bases, leaving 18 bases between them. Looked up from germline, CDR1 is SGHTA and CDR2 is FQGNSA. The CDR3 is made up of 15 amino acids. CDR3 coding DNA: TGTGCCAGCAGGTTAACCCTCCCAGGGCTCACTGAAGCTTTCTTT. Amino acid sequence: CASRLTLPGLTEAFF. Full variable domain (rest looked up from reference TRBV7-2 and TRBJ1-1): GAGVSQSPSNKVTEKGKDVELRCDPISGHTALYWYRQSLGQGLEFLIYFQGNSAPDKSGLPSDRFSAERTGGSVSTLTIQRTQQEDSAVYLCASRLTLPGLTEAFFGQGTRLTVV.

This clonotype was detected only a few times. The CDR3 DNA is TGCAGTGCTAGTAGCCCGGAGACCCAGTACTTC. Its translation is CSASSPETQYF. V gene TRBV20-1 combines with J gene TRBJ2-5; D is unresolved. Germline values: CDR1 DFQATT, CDR2 SNEGSKA (reference sequence). V was pared by 3 bases and J by 5 bases, with 7 bases between. CDR3 size: 11 residues.

The rearrangement uses TRBV5-4 and TRBJ2-6; 7 bases fit TRBD1. The CDR3 length is 15 residues. CDR1 SGHNT and CDR2 YYREEE come from the germline V gene (reference sequence). V lost 4 bases, J lost 4 bases, and 5 bases stayed unmatched. CDR3 sequence: CASSIPGGGANVLTF. In DNA, the CDR3 is TGTGCCAGCAGCATCCCAGGGGGAGGGGCCAACGTCCTGACTTTC. Filled out from reference TRBV5-4 and TRBJ2-6, the complete variable domain reads ETGVTQSPTHLIKTRGQQVTLRCSSQSGHNTVSWYQQALGQGPQFIFQYYREEENGRGNFPPRFSGLQFPNYSSELNVNALELDDSALYLCASSIPGGGANVLTFGAGSRLTVL.

This clonotype was observed at least ten times. The chain recombines TRBV20-1 with TRBJ2-1; D possibly corresponds to TRBD2 (6 bases). CDR3 size: 9 residues. CDR1 is DFQATT and CDR2 is SNEGSKA in the germline V gene (reference sequence). DNA for the CDR3: TGCAGGGCCGGGGGTGAGCAGTTCTTC. Protein: CRAGGEQFF.

The V and J genes are TRBV28 and TRBJ2-1; TRBD2 might be the D (5 bases). Trimming left V 3 bases short and J 2 bases short, with 20 bases between. CDR3 length equals 18 residues. Germline lookup yields CDR1 MDHEN and CDR2 SYDVKM. The CDR3, as DNA: TGTGCCAGCAGTTTGAATCGGGAATTAGACCCGACCTACAATGAGCAGTTCTTC. Encoded protein: CASSLNRELDPTYNEQFF.

This clonotype turned up a few times. The rearrangement links TRBV29-1 to TRBJ2-1, with a weak D call TRBD2 (5 bases). There are 12 residues in the CDR3. Germline-derived CDR1 and CDR2 are SQVTM and ANQGSEA. With 4 bases removed from V and 3 bases from J, the gap between germline ends came to 7 bases. The CDR3: CSVVRDYNEQFF. CDR3 nucleotides: TGCAGCGTTGTGAGGGACTACAATGAGCAGTTCTTC.

The CDR3 sequence is CASSLGPKDVGEQYF. Written as DNA, the CDR3 is TGTGCCAGCAGCTTGGGGCCCAAGGACGTCGGCGAGCAGTACTTC. The chain uses TRBV5-5 and TRBJ2-7; unclear D gene. The CDR3 is made up of 15 amino acids. The V gene lost 0 bases and the J gene lost 6 bases, with 16 bases spanning the gap. Per germline, CDR1 SGHKS and CDR2 YYEKEE (reference sequence).

This chain connects TRBV4-3 to TRBJ1-5; perhaps TRBD1 as D (5 bases). Germline assignment: CDR1 LGHNA and CDR2 YSLEER. Trimming cost V 3 bases and J 3 bases, with 12 bases left between them. There are 15 residues in the CDR3. The CDR3 nucleotides are TGCGCCAGCAGCCACGGACACAAAGTCAATCAGCCCCAGCATTTT. Amino acids: CASSHGHKVNQPQHF.

On this clonotype itself: The germline gene is not matched at one end of the junction; a read error may be the cause. V gene TRBV12-3 or TRBV12-4 combines with J gene TRBJ1-1, with 8 bases fitting TRBD1. The CDR3 runs to 13 residues. Here the CDR3 DNA reads TGTACCAGCAGTCAGGGGGCGTACACTGAAGCTTTCTTT. Encoded protein: CTSSQGAYTEAFF.

The chain joins TRBV7-6 to TRBJ2-2, with D perhaps matching TRBD1 or TRBD2 (6 bases each). The germline V and J ends were trimmed by 1 base and 6 bases, with 12 bases remaining between them. Germline V CDR1 and CDR2: SGHVS, FNYEAQ. There are 15 residues in the CDR3. The CDR3, as DNA: TGTGCCAGCAGCTTAGAACAGGGAGGAGCCGGGGAGCTGTTTTTT. Its translation is CASSLEQGGAGELFF.

The chain combines TRBV20-1 with TRBJ2-5; D remains unclear. Germline CDR1 and CDR2: DFQATT and SNEGSKA (reference sequence). The CDR3 runs to 11 residues. V was trimmed by 1 base and J by 5 bases, leaving 5 bases between them. DNA for the CDR3: TGCAGTGCTAGAGCGATTGAGACCCAGTACTTC. Protein product: CSARAIETQYF.

This clonotype was picked up a small number of times. V is TRBV20-1 and J is TRBJ2-3, with 7 bases identical to TRBD2. CDR3 length: 14 amino acids. J was trimmed by 0 bases and V by 6 bases; bases with no gene match: 6. Per germline, CDR1 DFQATT and CDR2 SNEGSKA (reference sequence). The CDR3 coding sequence is TGCAGTGCGACTCTAGCGGCTAGCACAGATACGCAGTATTTT. Translated, it gives CSATLAASTDTQYF.